The 16 T cell receptor beta chains below all came from one sample that was sequenced in a study of T cell changes during pregnancy in multiple sclerosis. Libraries were prepared by immunoSEQ multiplex PCR; TCRdb keeps only in-frame clonotypes and omits some of them. The table lists 40,000 to 50,000 clones, about 90% of them singletons. Sequenced material: CD8+ T cells from peripheral blood mononuclear cells, taken in the first trimester of pregnancy. The receptors here all came from a female donor with multiple sclerosis, enrolled in a pregnancy study.

The chain has TRBV7-3 and TRBJ2-2; D is undetermined. CDR3 size: 15 residues. V shed 5 bases and J shed 3 bases, with 13 bases lying between them. The germline gives CDR1 SGHTA, CDR2 FQGTGA. The DNA for the CDR3 is TGTGCCAGCAGCCCATCGCACACCGACACCGGGGAGCTGTTTTTT. The encoded protein is CASSPSHTDTGELFF. The full variable domain, completed using reference TRBV7-3 and TRBJ2-2, is GAGVSQTPSNKVTEKGKYVELRCDPISGHTALYWYRQSLGQGPEFLIYFQGTGAADDSGLPNDRFFAVRPEGSVSTLKIQRTERGDSAVYLCASSPSHTDTGELFFGEGSRLTVL.

The rearrangement links TRBV29-1 to TRBJ1-2, with a weak D call TRBD1 (6 bases). Germline CDR1 and CDR2: SQVTM and ANQGSEA. V was pared by 2 bases and J by 2 bases, with 15 bases between. The CDR3 contains 15 residues. CDR3 loop: CSVENWSGENYGYTF. The CDR3 bases are TGCAGCGTTGAAAATTGGTCAGGGGAAAACTATGGCTACACCTTC.

This clone was seen ten or more times. The chain uses TRBV7-2 and TRBJ2-3, with a possible D match to TRBD2 (6 bases). Trimming pared 2 bases from V and 1 base from J, leaving 22 bases between. Looked up from germline, CDR1 is SGHTA and CDR2 is FQGNSA. This CDR3 has 19 residues. CDR3 region: CASSLSPFSTGERTDTQYF. In DNA form, the CDR3 reads TGTGCCAGCAGCTTATCCCCGTTCAGTACGGGGGAACGCACAGATACGCAGTATTTT. The whole variable domain, remainder taken from reference TRBV7-2 and TRBJ2-3, is GAGVSQSPSNKVTEKGKDVELRCDPISGHTALYWYRQSLGQGLEFLIYFQGNSAPDKSGLPSDRFSAERTGGSVSTLTIQRTQQEDSAVYLCASSLSPFSTGERTDTQYFGPGTRLTVL.

This clone was observed a single time. This rearrangement joins TRBV5-1 to TRBJ2-3, with 14 bases identical to TRBD2. Germline V lookup: CDR1 SGHRS, CDR2 YFSETQ. The CDR3 loop spans 18 amino acids. Germline trimming cut 1 base from V and 6 bases from J; bases unmatched to any gene: 10. The CDR3 here is CASSLLTGLAGGLDTQYF. The CDR3 DNA reads TGCGCCAGCAGCTTGTTAACAGGACTAGCGGGAGGACTGGATACGCAGTATTTT. Supplemented by reference TRBV5-1 and TRBJ2-3, the full variable domain reads KAGVTQTPRYLIKTRGQQVTLSCSPISGHRSVSWYQQTPGQGLQFLFEYFSETQRNKGNFPGRFSGRQFSNSRSEMNVSTLELGDSALYLCASSLLTGLAGGLDTQYFGPGTRLTVL.

The chain couples TRBV12-5 to TRBJ2-2; possibly TRBD2 for D (5 bases). The CDR3 is made up of 14 amino acids. Looked up from germline, CDR1 is LGHNT and CDR2 is FRNRAP. V lost 2 bases and J lost 4, with 8 bases in between. The CDR3 is CASGLLGLTGELFF. In DNA, the CDR3 is TGTGCTAGTGGTTTGTTAGGACTCACCGGGGAGCTGTTTTTT. The entire variable domain, with the rest obtained from reference TRBV12-5 and TRBJ2-2, is as follows: DARVTQTPRHKVTEMGQEVTMRCQPILGHNTVFWYRQTMMQGLELLAYFRNRAPLDDSGMPKDRFSAEMPDATLATLKIQPSEPRDSAVYFCASGLLGLTGELFFGEGSRLTVL.

The chain has TRBV27 and TRBJ2-3, with TRBD2 as a possible D gene (6 bases). V was shortened by 0 bases and J by 1 base, with 14 bases between the two germline ends. The CDR3 has 17 amino acids. In germline, CDR1 is MNHEY, CDR2 SMNVEV (reference sequence). This CDR3 is CASSLSRAGLGTDTQYF. The DNA of the CDR3 is TGTGCCAGCAGTTTATCGAGGGCGGGGTTGGGCACAGATACGCAGTATTTT.

This rearrangement joins TRBV5-1 to TRBJ1-5, with 8 bases fitting TRBD1. J was trimmed by 2 bases and V by 0 bases; bases with no gene match: 1. Germline assignment: CDR1 SGHRS and CDR2 YFSETQ. This CDR3 is built from 15 residues. CDR3 amino acids: CASSLETGGNQPQHF. The CDR3 region has the DNA TGCGCCAGCAGCTTGGAGACAGGGGGCAATCAGCCCCAGCATTTT. Full variable domain (remainder filled in from reference TRBV5-1 and TRBJ1-5): KAGVTQTPRYLIKTRGQQVTLSCSPISGHRSVSWYQQTPGQGLQFLFEYFSETQRNKGNFPGRFSGRQFSNSRSEMNVSTLELGDSALYLCASSLETGGNQPQHFGDGTRLSIL.

This chain uses TRBV7-8 with TRBJ1-3, with 8 nucleotides matching TRBD1. The ends lost 5 bases at V and 4 bases at J; junction bases unmatched: 10. CDR3 size: 16 residues. CDR1 and CDR2 (germline): SGHVS, FQNEAQ. The CDR3 is CASSPVTGESGNTIYF. CDR3 in DNA: TGTGCCAGCAGCCCAGTGACAGGGGAATCCGGAAACACCATATATTTT.

This clone occurred a few times. The chain has TRBV5-4 and TRBJ1-1; maybe TRBD1 (5 bases). The CDR3 is made up of 13 amino acids. V lost 2 bases, J lost 1 base, and 6 bases lay in between. Per the germline V gene, CDR1 is SGHNT and CDR2 is YYREEE (reference sequence). CDR3 protein: CASSFRENTEAFF. CDR3 nucleotides: TGTGCCAGCAGCTTCAGGGAGAACACTGAAGCTTTCTTT. The complete variable domain, with remaining parts taken from reference TRBV5-4 and TRBJ1-1, reads ETGVTQSPTHLIKTRGQQVTLRCSSQSGHNTVSWYQQALGQGPQFIFQYYREEENGRGNFPPRFSGLQFPNYSSELNVNALELDDSALYLCASSFRENTEAFFGQGTRLTVV.

The chain combines TRBV9 with TRBJ2-6; D perhaps matches TRBD1 (6 bases). Germline CDR1 and CDR2: SGDLS and YYNGEE. V lost 4 bases and J lost 4, with 15 bases in between. The CDR3 spans 16 residues. CDR3 region: CASSPGTGSGANVLTF. The DNA of the CDR3 is TGTGCCAGCAGCCCTGGAACAGGGTCCGGGGCCAACGTCCTGACTTTC.

This sequence joins TRBV6-6 and TRBJ1-5, with no clear D. Trimming took off 0 bases at V and 6 bases at J, with 9 bases between the two ends. The CDR3 has 14 amino acids. Germline CDR1 reads MNHNY; CDR2 reads SVGAGI (reference sequence). CDR3 sequence (DNA): TGTGCCAGCAGTTACTCGGCCCGGGGTCAGCCCCAGCATTTT. Protein: CASSYSARGQPQHF.

The chain links TRBV7-9 to TRBJ2-1; 10 bases are a match to TRBD1. The CDR3 extends over 16 amino acids. Trimming cost V 5 bases and J 5 bases; bases outside gene matches: 9. Germline CDR1 and CDR2: SEHNR and FQNEAQ (reference sequence). CDR3 amino acids: CASSTQGQGDNNEQFF. The CDR3, as DNA: TGTGCCAGCAGCACCCAAGGACAGGGGGATAACAATGAGCAGTTCTTC.

The chain has TRBV7-2 and TRBJ2-1; TRBD2 agrees at 7 bases. This CDR3 has 16 residues. The germline gives CDR1 SGHTA, CDR2 FQGNSA. V was pared by 6 bases and J by 7 bases, with 15 bases of the junction left unmatched. The CDR3 protein is CASRKRGGLGGNEQFF. CDR3 in DNA: TGTGCCAGCAGAAAAAGGGGAGGGCTCGGGGGTAATGAGCAGTTCTTC.

In regard to this clone: The same CDR3 arises from other DNA sequences in this sample as well. The chain recombines TRBV6-6 with TRBJ1-5; D gene ambiguous. Per the germline V gene, CDR1 is MNHNY and CDR2 is SVGAGI (reference sequence). V gave up 1 base and J gave up 4 bases, with 2 bases separating them. The length of the CDR3 is 12 residues. CDR3 in amino acids: CASSYLNQPQHF. As DNA, the CDR3 is TGTGCCAGCAGTTACTTAAATCAGCCCCAGCATTTT.

This clone has just a few counts. V and J are TRBV6-6 and TRBJ1-1; the D is unclear. The CDR3 length is 10 residues. V was shortened by 8 bases and J by 5 bases, with 6 bases between the two germline ends. CDR1 MNHNY and CDR2 SVGAGI come from the germline V gene (reference sequence). The CDR3 loop reads CASHGTEAFF. The DNA of the CDR3 is TGTGCCAGCCACGGGACTGAAGCTTTCTTT.

V gene TRBV27 combines with J gene TRBJ2-6, with TRBD1 matching over 8 bases. The CDR3 sequence is 17 residues long. V was pared by 5 bases and J by 2 bases, with 8 bases of the junction left unmatched. CDR1 MNHEY and CDR2 SMNVEV come from the germline V gene (reference sequence). The CDR3 DNA reads as TGTGCCAGCAGTCCCCGACAGGGGTACACTGGGGCCAACGTCCTGACTTTC. Encoded protein: CASSPRQGYTGANVLTF.